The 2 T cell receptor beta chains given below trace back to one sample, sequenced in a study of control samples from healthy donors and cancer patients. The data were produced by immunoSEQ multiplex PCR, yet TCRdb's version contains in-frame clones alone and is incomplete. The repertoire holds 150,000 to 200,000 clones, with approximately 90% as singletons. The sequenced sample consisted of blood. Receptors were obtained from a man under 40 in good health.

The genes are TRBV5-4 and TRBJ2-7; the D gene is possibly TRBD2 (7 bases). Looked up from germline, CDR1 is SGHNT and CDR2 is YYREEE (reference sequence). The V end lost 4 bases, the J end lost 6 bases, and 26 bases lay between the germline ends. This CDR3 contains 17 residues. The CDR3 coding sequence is TGTGCCAGCAGCAACATTGCGGGGGCTGTAGTAATCGCCGAGCAGTACTTC. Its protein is CASSNIAGAVVIAEQYF. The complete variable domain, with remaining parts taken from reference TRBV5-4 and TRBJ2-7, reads ETGVTQSPTHLIKTRGQQVTLRCSSQSGHNTVSWYQQALGQGPQFIFQYYREEENGRGNFPPRFSGLQFPNYSSELNVNALELDDSALYLCASSNIAGAVVIAEQYFGPGTRLTVT.

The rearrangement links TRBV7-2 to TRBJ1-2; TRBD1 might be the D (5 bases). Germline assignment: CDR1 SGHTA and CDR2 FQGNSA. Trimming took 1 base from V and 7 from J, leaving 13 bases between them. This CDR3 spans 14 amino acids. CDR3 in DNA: TGTGCCAGCAGCTTAGGGCAGGGTGTTGCTGGCTACACCTTC. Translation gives CASSLGQGVAGYTF.